Here is one T cell receptor (beta chain) with its context. TCRdb's copy holds only in-frame clones and misses some; the assay was immunoSEQ multiplex PCR. This table holds 50,000 to 70,000 clones, approximately 90% found once. This entry comes from a study of technical replicates of blood from a handful of donors. The specimen sequenced was PBMCs. The clonotype originates from a human donor in good health. Some clones in this sample may be carry-over from other donors' samples.

The CDR3 reads CASSLLGRNSPLHF. CDR3 DNA sequence: TGTGCCAGCAGCTTATTGGGCCGCAATTCACCCCTCCACTTT. V gene TRBV7-3 combines with J gene TRBJ1-6, with D unclear. The ends were cut back, 2 bases at V and 7 bases at J, with 9 bases in the middle. Germline CDR1 reads SGHTA; CDR2 reads FQGTGA. CDR3 length: 14 residues.